Listed below are T cell receptor beta chains from one sample, sequenced in a study of T-cell reconstitution after alpha-beta-depleted transplantation in children. TCRdb reprocessed the PCR reads via MiXCR and lists one record per CDR3 protein. Of about 500,000 distinct CDR3 sequences listed, 32% are singletons. Sequenced material: PBMCs from the stem cell graft donor, taken from the stem cell graft. The receptors come from a human donor who donated a stem cell graft to a child with aplastic anemia. The CDR3 runs from the conserved cysteine through the conserved F or W. D genes are given only for firm matches. Some rows have no size entry. The others give once, few or many, or a class for an expanded clone.

>TRBV12-3/TRBV12-4|-|TRBJ2-2|-
TGTGCCAGCAGTGATTTAGGGGGAGACCGCACCGGGGAGCTGTTTTTT
CASSDLGGDRTGELFF
>TRBV7-2|TRBD1|TRBJ2-5|-
TGTGCCAGCAGCTACCCGGGACAGGGAAGGGAGACCCAGTACTTC
CASSYPGQGRETQYF
>TRBV27|TRBD2|TRBJ2-3|-
TGTGCCAGCAGTCCGATACTAGCGGGAGTGGGCACAGATACGCAGTATTTT
CASSPILAGVGTDTQYF
>TRBV6-5|-|TRBJ1-1|many
TGTGCCAGCAGTTCCGGGACCCCCTTAACGCGGACTGAAGCTTTCTTT
CASSSGTPLTRTEAFF
>TRBV5-1|-|TRBJ2-7|-
TGCGCCAGCAGCAGGGCAGCCTCTATTACCTACGAGCAGTACTTC
CASSRAASITYEQYF
>TRBV15|-|TRBJ1-1|-
TGTGCCACCACGGCGTCCAGGAACACTGAAGCTTTCTTT
CATTASRNTEAFF
>TRBV12-3/TRBV12-4|-|TRBJ2-5|few
TGTGCCAGCAGTTTACGGTCCCAAGAAGAGACCCAGTACTTC
CASSLRSQEETQYF
>TRBV6-1|TRBD1|TRBJ2-7|few
TGTGCCAGCAGTGAGACGGGACAGTCCCACGAGCAGTACTTC
CASSETGQSHEQYF
>TRBV6-5|TRBD2|TRBJ2-1|-
TGTGCCAGCAGTACTAGCGAGACTTACAATGAGCAGTTCTTC
CASSTSETYNEQFF
>TRBV5-1|-|TRBJ2-1|-
TGCGCCAGCAGCTTGGAGGGTTGGGACAATGAGCAGTTCTTC
CASSLEGWDNEQFF
>TRBV20-1|-|TRBJ2-7|-
TGCAGTGCTACAGAGAGCTACAGCTCCTACGAGCAGTACTTC
CSATESYSSYEQYF
>TRBV7-2|-|TRBJ2-2|-
TGTGCCAGCAGCTTAGCTGCGGGGCCTACCGGGGAGCTGTTTTTT
CASSLAAGPTGELFF
>TRBV7-2|TRBD2|TRBJ2-3|-
TGTGCCAGCAGCTCATCCGGGACTAGCCCCCCAGATACGCAGTATTTT
CASSSSGTSPPDTQYF
>TRBV29-1|TRBD1|TRBJ2-3|few
TGCAGCGTTGAAGGACAGGGGAGCACAGATACGCAGTATTTT
CSVEGQGSTDTQYF
>TRBV27|TRBD1|TRBJ1-5|-
TGTGCCAGCAGTTTATCGGGGAGGGACAGTCAGCCCCAGCATTTT
CASSLSGRDSQPQHF
>TRBV15|-|TRBJ1-1|-
TGTGCCACCAGCCCCCGTACGCACACTGAAGCTTTCTTT
CATSPRTHTEAFF
>TRBV5-6|-|TRBJ2-2|-
-
CASSSFGAGELFF
>TRBV7-3|TRBD1|TRBJ2-3|few
TGTGCCAGCAGTAACAGGGGTGGTACGCAGTATTTT
CASSNRGGTQYF
>TRBV29-1|-|TRBJ2-1|-
TGCAGCGTTGAAAAGCAAGGACTACCTTACAATGAGCAGTTCTTC
CSVEKQGLPYNEQFF
>TRBV5-4|-|TRBJ1-2|-
TGTGCCAGCAGCTTTGAGGGGCTGAATAACTATGGCTACACCTTC
CASSFEGLNNYGYTF
>TRBV6-1|-|TRBJ1-5|few
TGTGCCAGCAGCCCTGCGAACAGGAATCAGCCCCAGCATTTT
CASSPANRNQPQHF
>TRBV12-3/TRBV12-4|TRBD2|TRBJ2-1|-
TGTGCCAGCAGCCCGCCGGGACTAGCGGTCCCGACCTCCTACAATGAGCAGTTCTTC
CASSPPGLAVPTSYNEQFF
>TRBV27|TRBD2|TRBJ2-4|-
TGTGCCAGCAGTTCGGGCGGGAGGGCCGCCGGAAACATTCAGTACTTC
CASSSGGRAAGNIQYF